These T cell receptor beta chains were read from a single sample in a study of type 1 regulatory T cells. TCRdb reprocessed the reads via MiXCR and lists one record per CDR3 protein. The sample includes 88,000 or so distinct CDR3 sequences, about a third of them seen just once. The specimen sequenced was CD4+ T cells, either the whole sample or a sorted fraction (not recorded which). The receptors come from a human donor in good health. Both conserved end residues are trimmed from each CDR3. The order of the fields is V gene, J gene, CDR3 protein.

TRBV19,TRBJ2-2,ASSIPRSARSGELF
TRBV20-1,TRBJ2-1,SATGGRRYEQF
TRBV5-1,TRBJ2-7,ASSLQPAGAGEQY
TRBV5-5,-,ASSSDGPPSIY
TRBV11-2,TRBJ2-1,ASSLVFSGRTDANEQF
TRBV19,TRBJ1-6,ASSFRDGNSPLH
TRBV20-1,TRBJ2-7,SARAAGGRPQYYEQY
TRBV5-1,TRBJ2-1,ASSFARTNYNEQF
TRBV7-6,TRBJ2-5,ASSPFRETQY
TRBV7-9,TRBJ1-1,ASSLTGSTEAF
TRBV19,TRBJ2-5,ASAPPGHGTQY
TRBV20-1,TRBJ1-2,SPTGSSVKEGYT
TRBV20-1,TRBJ2-3,SATRGGEGTDTQY
TRBV29-1,TRBJ2-3,SGIAGSTDTQY
TRBV7-8,TRBJ2-5,ASSFSGTTDGETQY
TRBV24-1,TRBJ2-5,ATSAPGTGGGQETQY
TRBV4-1,TRBJ1-3,VSSQYIPSGNTIY
TRBV6-1,TRBJ1-5,ASSDRGAGGNQPQH
TRBV19,TRBJ1-3,ASSATPGNTIY
TRBV29-1,TRBJ1-1,SVGPGNTEAF
TRBV20-1,TRBJ2-4,SARDLSREGGVVIQY
TRBV12-3/TRBV12-4,TRBJ1-2,ASSDAVVYT
TRBV5-1,TRBJ2-1,ASSRTRQGRNNEQF
TRBV10-3,TRBJ2-1,AISVAGGPLGNGQF
TRBV11-2,TRBJ2-5,ASSLGGLSVGETQY
TRBV7-3,TRBJ2-5,ASSANRGRGTQY
TRBV4-1,TRBJ2-2,ASSRQGDANTGELF
TRBV2,TRBJ2-7,ASSELADGWEQY
TRBV7-6,TRBJ2-5,ASSLFPALAGGETQY
TRBV6-2/TRBV6-3,TRBJ2-7,ASSYSLQGYSRSGEQY
TRBV4-1,TRBJ2-7,ASSLIWGGGPLEQY
TRBV20-1,TRBJ2-7,SARGFTGTGETYEQY
TRBV7-6,TRBJ2-7,ASSPRLAGGSRHPYEQY
TRBV7-3,TRBJ2-2,ASSFRTGPDTGELF
TRBV20-1,TRBJ1-2,SAQPGQVYGYT
TRBV5-1,TRBJ2-1,ASSLGRQTLAGGPSSNEQF
TRBV2,TRBJ2-6,ASSEVAGEAGANVLT
TRBV27,TRBJ2-7,ASSRSQGAEGYEQY
TRBV4-3,TRBJ2-4,ASSQGTGAIAKNIRY
TRBV10-3,TRBJ2-3,AISELADTQY
TRBV5-1,TRBJ1-1,ASTENQRTEAF
TRBV20-1,TRBJ2-1,STPRAGESASEQF
TRBV20-1,TRBJ2-3,SARDKRRGTSTDTQY